The entry below gives a single T cell receptor (beta chain) sequence along with its context. These data belong to a study of blood T cell repertoires in COVID-19. CDR3 size: 15 residues. Trimming removed 0 bases from V and 0 bases from J; junction bases left unmatched: 3. Germline lookup yields CDR1 SGHDT and CDR2 YYEEEE. Here immunoSEQ multiplex PCR was the method, and the copy in TCRdb shows in-frame clones only, minus some. The sample has roughly 30,000 clones; about two thirds are singletons. The chain carries TRBV5-6 and TRBJ2-7, with 7 nucleotides matching TRBD2. This sequence originates from a human donor in a cohort sampled during active COVID-19. Sequencing was performed on peripheral blood. CDR3: CASSLGPGGSYEQYF. The CDR3 DNA follows: TGTGCCAGCAGCTTGGGGCCGGGGGGCTCCTACGAGCAGTACTTC.